Listed below are T cell receptor beta chains from one sample, sequenced in a study of CD8 T cells in Susac syndrome. TCRdb ran MiXCR on the immunoSEQ multiplex PCR reads and lists one entry per CDR3 protein. The sample has 110,000 or so distinct CDR3 sequences, less than 95% seen once. Material: CD8+ T cells from PBMCs. The receptors stem from a human donor in good health. Each CDR3 is given with its conserved first and last residue. A D gene is named only where the DNA matches it firmly. Clone size is stated in some rows and not others, as once, few, many or a class when expanded.

V gene	D gene	CDR3 length	J gene	clone size	CDR3 DNA	CDR3 protein
TRBV20-1	TRBD2	15	TRBJ2-3	NA	TGCAGTGCCGTAGAACCAGCGGGAGTGGGAGATACGCAGTATTTT	CSAVEPAGVGDTQYF
TRBV10-3	NA	13	TRBJ1-2	NA	TGTGCCATCGGGAAGCAGGGGAACTATGGCTACACCTTC	CAIGKQGNYGYTF
TRBV6-2/TRBV6-3	NA	15	TRBJ1-1	NA	TGTGCCAGCAGTTACGATCGGAGAACCAACACTGAAGCTTTCTTT	CASSYDRRTNTEAFF
TRBV7-2	NA	15	TRBJ1-2	NA	TGTGCCAGCATACCTATGGGGGCGCCTAACTATGGCTACACCTTC	CASIPMGAPNYGYTF
TRBV6-2/TRBV6-3	NA	14	TRBJ1-3	NA	TGTGCCAGCGGGGATTACGGCTCTGGAAACACCATATATTTT	CASGDYGSGNTIYF
TRBV5-1	TRBD2	19	TRBJ2-7	NA	TGCGCCAGCAGCGACCAAACTAGCGGGAGGGCGTCCTTACGCTACGAGCAGTACTTC	CASSDQTSGRASLRYEQYF
TRBV2	NA	17	TRBJ1-5	NA	TGTGCCAGCAGTGATCTTGTCTGGACAGAATCCAGTCAGCCCCAGCATTTT	CASSDLVWTESSQPQHF
TRBV2	NA	14	TRBJ2-1	NA	TGTGCCAGCAGTGAACAGGGCAGAGTCAATGAGCAGTTCTTC	CASSEQGRVNEQFF
TRBV4-1	NA	16	TRBJ1-5	NA	TGCGCCAGCAGCCAAGAGAAGGCGGCCAACAATCAGCCCCAGCATTTT	CASSQEKAANNQPQHF
TRBV7-2	NA	14	TRBJ1-5	NA	TGTGCCAGCAGCTTAGCACGGGGCAATCAGCCCCAGCATTTT	CASSLARGNQPQHF
TRBV27	TRBD2	16	TRBJ2-1	NA	TGTGCCAGCAGAAAGGGGGGAGCGGGAGTTCCCAATGAGCAGTTCTTC	CASRKGGAGVPNEQFF
TRBV19	NA	15	TRBJ1-5	NA	TGTGCCAGTAGTATTTTCACGGGGAAACATGAGCCCCAGCATTTT	CASSIFTGKHEPQHF
TRBV11-1	TRBD1	20	TRBJ2-1	NA	TGTGCCAGCAGCTTAGCGATTCGGGCTGTGGGGCAGGGGGATTTCGATGAGCAGTTCTTC	CASSLAIRAVGQGDFDEQFF
TRBV27	NA	17	TRBJ1-2	once	TGTGCCAGCAGTTCCACTCCCCCTGGACAAACCATCTATGGCTACACCTTC	CASSSTPPGQTIYGYTF
TRBV29-1	NA	13	TRBJ2-7	NA	TGCAGCGTTGCACCTATTGTTGGGGGGGAGCAGTACTTC	CSVAPIVGGEQYF
TRBV5-5	NA	13	TRBJ2-5	NA	TGTGCCAGCAGCTTGGCCGGGGTGGAGACCCAGTACTTC	CASSLAGVETQYF
TRBV18	TRBD1	17	TRBJ2-2	NA	TGTGCCAGCTCACCGACTTTGGACAGGGTGAACACCGGGGAGCTGTTTTTT	CASSPTLDRVNTGELFF
TRBV4-3	NA	16	TRBJ2-7	few	TGCGCCAGCAGCCAAGCCCTCGGGACGGGGGCCTACGAGCAGTACTTC	CASSQALGTGAYEQYF
TRBV19	NA	13	TRBJ1-6	NA	TGTGCCAGTAGTCGGGGGCGTAATTCACCCCTCCACTTT	CASSRGRNSPLHF
TRBV5-1	NA	14	TRBJ1-1	NA	TGCGCCAGCAGCAAGGGGGACGGGAACACTGAAGCTTTCTTT	CASSKGDGNTEAFF
TRBV29-1	NA	12	TRBJ2-2	once	TGCAGCACGAGGGAGACCGCCGGGGAGCTGTTTTTT	CSTRETAGELFF
TRBV14	NA	16	TRBJ1-4	NA	TGTGCCAGCAGCGCCGGCAGCCTGCGGACTAATGAAAAACTGTTTTTT	CASSAGSLRTNEKLFF
TRBV2	TRBD1	14	TRBJ2-1	NA	TGTGCCAGCAGCCGGGACAGGGGAAATAATGAGCAGTTCTTC	CASSRDRGNNEQFF
TRBV19	NA	11	TRBJ2-1	NA	TGTGCCAGTAGTATAAGGGGTGAGCAGTTCTTC	CASSIRGEQFF
TRBV5-6	NA	15	TRBJ2-5	NA	TGTGCCAGCAGCAGGCCCGGGACACGTCAAGAGACCCAGTACTTC	CASSRPGTRQETQYF
TRBV12-3/TRBV12-4	NA	14	TRBJ2-5	NA	TGTGCCAGCAGCGACGGCAATGGCTTAGGGACCCAGTACTTC	CASSDGNGLGTQYF
TRBV9	NA	15	TRBJ2-3	NA	TGTGCCAGCACCTCAGGGCTGCCTAGCACAGATACGCAGTATTTT	CASTSGLPSTDTQYF
TRBV9	NA	15	TRBJ1-1	NA	TGTGCCAGCAGCCTCCGGGACCTTCCTAACACTGAAGCTTTCTTT	CASSLRDLPNTEAFF
TRBV7-2	NA	13	TRBJ2-7	NA	TGTGCCAGCAGCCGAGAACGTCCGTACGAGCAGTACTTC	CASSRERPYEQYF
TRBV7-2	NA	12	TRBJ1-2	NA	TGTGCCAGCAGTCTAACGGACTATGGCTACACCTTC	CASSLTDYGYTF
TRBV4-3	NA	13	TRBJ2-7	NA	TGCGCCAGCAGCCAAGGCAACCCTCGCGAGCAGTACTTC	CASSQGNPREQYF
TRBV7-9	NA	14	TRBJ2-1	NA	TGTGCCAGCAGCTCTGCGGGCGGGTACAATGAGCAGTTCTTC	CASSSAGGYNEQFF
TRBV12-3/TRBV12-4	TRBD1	13	TRBJ1-2	NA	TGTGCCAGCAGTTTAGTGGGGACAGGGGGCTACACCTTC	CASSLVGTGGYTF
TRBV7-2	NA	11	TRBJ2-7	NA	TGTGCCAGCAGCCTACACGAAGAGCAGTACTTC	CASSLHEEQYF
TRBV5-1	TRBD1	14	TRBJ1-2	NA	TGCGCCAGCAGCTTGGATCAGGGGGACTATGGCTACACCTTC	CASSLDQGDYGYTF
TRBV3-1	TRBD2	15	TRBJ2-1	NA	TGTGCCAGCAGCCAAGTTATAGCGGGAGGATATGAGCAGTTCTTC	CASSQVIAGGYEQFF
TRBV7-3	NA	12	TRBJ2-2	NA	TGTGCCAGCAGCTTAATAACCGGGGAGCTGTTTTTT	CASSLITGELFF
TRBV29-1	NA	15	TRBJ1-2	NA	TGCAGCACCCTTTTGGAGACACCAGGGGTTCGTGGCTACACCTTC	CSTLLETPGVRGYTF
TRBV7-2	TRBD1	16	TRBJ1-1	once	TGTGCCAGCAGCCCTCGTCGGGACAGGAGAGACACTGAAGCTTTCTTT	CASSPRRDRRDTEAFF
TRBV20-1	TRBD1	13	TRBJ1-1	NA	TGCAGTGCTCAGGGGGAGATGAACACTGAAGCTTTCTTT	CSAQGEMNTEAFF